This entry concerns a single T cell receptor beta chain. Its antigen remains unknown. These data come from a study of shared clonotypes between healthy human individuals. On the study more broadly: Three CD4 naive, three CD4 memory, two CD8 naive and one CD8 memory plate were used per donor. Findings of the study overall: Sequencing depth was expected to influence donor clonotype sharing.

The assay was immunoSEQ multiplex PCR, and TCRdb's table has in-frame clones only and misses some. The repertoire holds roughly 2.5 million clones, roughly nine tenths seen once, with around 0.15% in the top ten. The V gene lost 0 bases and the J gene lost 3 bases, with 9 bases spanning the gap. CDR1 SGDLS and CDR2 YYNGEE come from the germline V gene. CDR3 length: 14 amino acids. This clonotype was sampled from a man aged 18 to 29 in good health. Sequencing was performed on naive CD4+ T cells sorted from blood. Subset here: CD45RA+ positively selected. The J gene is TRBJ1-1, the V gene TRBV9; possibly TRBD1 for D (5 bases). CDR3 nucleotides: TGTGCCAGCAGCGTAGTAGGGGACTACACTGAAGCTTTCTTT. It is translated as CASSVVGDYTEAFF.